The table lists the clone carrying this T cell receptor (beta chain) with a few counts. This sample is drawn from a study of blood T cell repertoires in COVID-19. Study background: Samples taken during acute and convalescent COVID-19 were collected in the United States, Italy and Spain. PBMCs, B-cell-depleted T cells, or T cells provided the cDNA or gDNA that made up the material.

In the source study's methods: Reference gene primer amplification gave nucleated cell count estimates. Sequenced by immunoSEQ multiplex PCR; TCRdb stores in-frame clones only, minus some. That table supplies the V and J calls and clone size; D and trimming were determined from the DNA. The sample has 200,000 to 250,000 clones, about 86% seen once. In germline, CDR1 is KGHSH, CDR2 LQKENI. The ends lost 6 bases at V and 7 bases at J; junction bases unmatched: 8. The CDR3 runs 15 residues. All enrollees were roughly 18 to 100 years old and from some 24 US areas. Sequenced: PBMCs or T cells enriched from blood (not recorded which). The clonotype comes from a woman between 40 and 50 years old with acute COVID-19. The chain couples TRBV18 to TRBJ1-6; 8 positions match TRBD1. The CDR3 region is CASSLRQGKNSPLHF. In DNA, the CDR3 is TGTGCCAGCTCCCTCCGACAGGGGAAAAATTCACCCCTCCACTTT.